This section outlines one TCR beta chain sequence together with its context. This record belongs to a study of cytomegalovirus exposure and HLA in healthy donors. This CDR3 comprises 15 residues. J lost 2 bases, V lost 4 bases, and 6 bases had no gene match. CDR1 and CDR2 (germline): SGHRS, YFSETQ. PCR was performed using 60 Vbeta and 13 Jbeta primers. The repertoire was sequenced with immunoSEQ multiplex PCR; TCRdb's copy has only in-frame clones and lacks some. The profile covers 90,000 to 110,000 clones, with roughly three quarters appearing a single time and 1.3% taken by the ten largest. Sequencing was performed on PBMCs. The receptor comes from a man in his forties or fifties in good health and CMV-seronegative. The J gene is TRBJ2-1, the V gene TRBV5-1; TRBD2 agrees at 7 bases. The CDR3 region has the DNA TGCGCCAGCAGCCCCGGGACTATGCCCTACAATGAGCAGTTCTTC. This sequence encodes CASSPGTMPYNEQFF.